This TCR beta chain was identified in a study of T cell clonotyping in hematopoietic cell transplantation. Turning to this clone: The antigen is undetermined.

The CDR3 runs 14 residues. V was cut by 3 bases and J by 2 bases, with 8 bases left in between. Germline CDR1 and CDR2: SGHVS and FNYEAQ. The time point denotes: recipient sample about 28 days before transplant, after cytoreduction. Data came from immunoSEQ multiplex PCR; TCRdb stores just in-frame clones and leaves some out. The table has roughly 49,000 clones, around 84% seen once. The study's findings and limits: Recipient TCR diversity dropped after transplant; expanded clonotypes rose from day 30 to 180. At the given depth, recipient repertoires were over 95% de novo clonotypes.

Sequences were derived from peripheral blood mononuclear cells, sampled before stem cell transplant. The clonotype comes from a man aged 55 to 70 with biphenotypic leukemia. Some clones in this sample may be carry-over from other donors' samples. The chain joins TRBV7-6 to TRBJ1-3; D possibly corresponds to TRBD1 (5 bases). CDR3 loop: CASSFGGTGNTIYF. Written as DNA, the CDR3 is TGTGCCAGCAGCTTTGGGGGGACTGGAAACACCATATATTTT.